This T cell receptor beta chain was found in a study of T cells in localized non-small cell lung cancer. Whole-study results and caveats: T cell clonality was highest in uninvolved adjacent lung, above tumor.

A note on this clone: Its antigen remains unknown.

Only in-frame clones appear in the TCRdb table, and some are missing; sequencing was by immunoSEQ multiplex PCR. This sample yields 50,000 to 75,000 clones, of which roughly 90% are seen a single time; 20% to 25% belongs to the top ten. Germline V gene lookup returns CDR1 SGHTA and CDR2 FQGNSA. V lost 5 bases, J lost 3 bases, and 10 bases lay in between. The CDR3 spans 13 residues. The J gene is TRBJ1-1, the V gene TRBV7-2; D call uncertain. Sample: peripheral blood, taken before any cancer treatment. The clonotype was recovered from a man aged 35 to 69 with stage I squamous cell lung carcinoma. For the CDR3, the DNA is TGTGCCAGCAGCCTATCGGAAGACACTGAAGCTTTCTTT. Protein sequence: CASSLSEDTEAFF.